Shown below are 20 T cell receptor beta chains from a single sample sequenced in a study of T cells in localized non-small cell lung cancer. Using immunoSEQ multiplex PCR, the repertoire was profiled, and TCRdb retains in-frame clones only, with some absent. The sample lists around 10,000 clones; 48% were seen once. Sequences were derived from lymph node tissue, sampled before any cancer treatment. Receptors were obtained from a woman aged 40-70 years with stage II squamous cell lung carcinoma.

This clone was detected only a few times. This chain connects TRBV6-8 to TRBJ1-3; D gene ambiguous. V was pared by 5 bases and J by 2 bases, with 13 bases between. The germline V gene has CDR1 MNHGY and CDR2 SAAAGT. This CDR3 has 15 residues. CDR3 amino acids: CASSPGRATGNTIYF. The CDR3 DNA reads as TGTGCCAGCAGTCCCGGGCGAGCTACTGGAAACACCATATATTTT.

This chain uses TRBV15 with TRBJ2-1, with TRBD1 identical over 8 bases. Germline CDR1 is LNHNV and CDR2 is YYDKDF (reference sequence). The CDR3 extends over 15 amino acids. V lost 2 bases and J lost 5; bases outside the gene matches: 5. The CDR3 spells CATSRSRDRHNEQFF. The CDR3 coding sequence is TGTGCCACCAGCAGATCCCGGGACAGGCACAATGAGCAGTTCTTC. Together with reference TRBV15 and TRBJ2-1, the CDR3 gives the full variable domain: DAMVIQNPRYQVTQFGKPVTLSCSQTLNHNVMYWYQQKSSQAPKLLFHYYDKDFNNEADTPDNFQSRRPNTSFCFLDIRSPGLGDTAMYLCATSRSRDRHNEQFFGPGTRLTVL.

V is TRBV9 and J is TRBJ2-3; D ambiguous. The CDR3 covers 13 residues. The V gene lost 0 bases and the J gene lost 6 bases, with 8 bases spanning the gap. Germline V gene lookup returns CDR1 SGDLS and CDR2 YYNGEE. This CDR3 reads CASSVVLFDTQYF. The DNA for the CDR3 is TGTGCCAGCAGCGTAGTGTTGTTCGATACGCAGTATTTT.

The CDR3 DNA reads as TGTGCCAGCTCAACGGACAGGGTTAATCAGCCCCAGCATTTT. This sequence encodes CASSTDRVNQPQHF. The chain uses TRBV18 and TRBJ1-5; 8 bases are shared with TRBD1. J was trimmed by 4 bases and V by 5 bases; bases with no gene match: 4. This CDR3 has 14 amino acids. Germline loops: CDR1 KGHSH, CDR2 LQKENI.

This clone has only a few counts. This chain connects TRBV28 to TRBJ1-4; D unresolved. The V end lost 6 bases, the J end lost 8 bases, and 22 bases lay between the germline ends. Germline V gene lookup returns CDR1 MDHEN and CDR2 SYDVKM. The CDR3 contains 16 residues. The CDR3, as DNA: TGTGCCAGCAGCGCCTCTATCTGGTGGGAGGACGAAAAACTGTTTTTT. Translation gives CASSASIWWEDEKLFF.

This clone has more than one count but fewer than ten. The CDR3 protein is CASSPQPAGANVLTF. CDR3 nucleotides: TGTGCCAGCAGCCCACAGCCCGCCGGGGCCAACGTCCTGACTTTC. V gene TRBV14 combines with J gene TRBJ2-6, with D unresolved. The CDR3 extends over 15 amino acids. Germline V lookup: CDR1 SGHDN, CDR2 FVKESK. V was shortened by 4 bases and J by 4 bases, with 11 bases between the two germline ends.

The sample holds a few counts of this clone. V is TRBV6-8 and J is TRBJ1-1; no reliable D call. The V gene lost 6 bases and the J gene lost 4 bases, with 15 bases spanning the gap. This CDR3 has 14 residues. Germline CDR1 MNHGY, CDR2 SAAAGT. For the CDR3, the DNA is TGTGCCAGCAGGGCAGGAGCGGTGAGCACTGAAGCTTTCTTT. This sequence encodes CASRAGAVSTEAFF.

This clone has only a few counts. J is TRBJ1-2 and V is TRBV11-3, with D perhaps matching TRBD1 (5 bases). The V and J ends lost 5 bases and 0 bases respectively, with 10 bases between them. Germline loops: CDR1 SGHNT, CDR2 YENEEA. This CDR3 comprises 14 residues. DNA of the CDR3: TGTGCCAGCAGCCCGGGACCGACTAACTATGGCTACACCTTC. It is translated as CASSPGPTNYGYTF. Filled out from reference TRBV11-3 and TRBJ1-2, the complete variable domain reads EAGVVQSPRYKIIEKKQPVAFWCNPISGHNTLYWYLQNLGQGPELLIRYENEEAVDDSQLPKDRFSAERLKGVDSTLKIQPAELGDSAVYLCASSPGPTNYGYTFGSGTRLTVV.

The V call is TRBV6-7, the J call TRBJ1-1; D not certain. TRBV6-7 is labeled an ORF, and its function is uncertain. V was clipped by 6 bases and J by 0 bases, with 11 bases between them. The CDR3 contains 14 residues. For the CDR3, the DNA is TGTGCCAGCAGACCCCCGGGCATGAACACTGAAGCTTTCTTT. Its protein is CASRPPGMNTEAFF.

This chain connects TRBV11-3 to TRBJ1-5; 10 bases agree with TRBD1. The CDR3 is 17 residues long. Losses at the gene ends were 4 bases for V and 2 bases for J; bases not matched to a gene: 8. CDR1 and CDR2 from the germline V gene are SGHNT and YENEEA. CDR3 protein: CASSSRDRGSCNQPQHF. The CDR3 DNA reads TGTGCCAGCAGCTCCCGGGACAGGGGTTCGTGCAATCAGCCCCAGCATTTT.

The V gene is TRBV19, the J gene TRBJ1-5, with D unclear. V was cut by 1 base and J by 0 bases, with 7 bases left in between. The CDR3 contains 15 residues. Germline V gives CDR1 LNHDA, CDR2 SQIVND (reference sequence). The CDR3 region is CASSIGGFSNQPQHF. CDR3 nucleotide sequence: TGTGCCAGTAGTATAGGGGGATTTAGCAATCAGCCCCAGCATTTT.

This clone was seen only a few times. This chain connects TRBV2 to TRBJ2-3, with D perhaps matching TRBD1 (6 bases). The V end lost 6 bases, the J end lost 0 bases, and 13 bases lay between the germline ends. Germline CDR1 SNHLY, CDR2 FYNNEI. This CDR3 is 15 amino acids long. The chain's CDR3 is CASRRDTPSTDTQYF. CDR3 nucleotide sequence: TGTGCCAGCAGACGGGACACCCCTAGCACAGATACGCAGTATTTT.

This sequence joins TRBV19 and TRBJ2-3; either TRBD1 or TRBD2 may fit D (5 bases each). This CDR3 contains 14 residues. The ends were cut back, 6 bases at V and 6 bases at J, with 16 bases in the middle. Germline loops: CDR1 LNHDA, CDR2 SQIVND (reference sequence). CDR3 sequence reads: CASRYRDLRDTQYF. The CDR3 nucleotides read TGTGCCAGTAGATACCGGGACCTCCGGGATACGCAGTATTTT.

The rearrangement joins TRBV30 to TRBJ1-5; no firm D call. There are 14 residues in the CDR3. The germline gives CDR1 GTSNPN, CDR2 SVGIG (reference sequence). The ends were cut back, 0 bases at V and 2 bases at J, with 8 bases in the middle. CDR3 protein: CAWSVRQGNQPQHF. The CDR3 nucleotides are TGTGCCTGGAGTGTACGCCAGGGCAATCAGCCCCAGCATTTT. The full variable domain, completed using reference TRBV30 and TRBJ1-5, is SQTIHQWPATLVQPVGSPLSLECTVEGTSNPNLYWYRQAAGRGLQLLFYSVGIGQISSEVPQNLSASRPQDRQFILSSKKLLLSDSGFYLCAWSVRQGNQPQHFGDGTRLSIL.

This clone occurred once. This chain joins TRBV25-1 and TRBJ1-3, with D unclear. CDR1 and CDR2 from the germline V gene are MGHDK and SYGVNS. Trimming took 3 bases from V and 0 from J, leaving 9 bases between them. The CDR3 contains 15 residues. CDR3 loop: CASSDPRVSGNTIYF. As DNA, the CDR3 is TGTGCCAGCAGTGATCCGAGAGTCTCTGGAAACACCATATATTTT.

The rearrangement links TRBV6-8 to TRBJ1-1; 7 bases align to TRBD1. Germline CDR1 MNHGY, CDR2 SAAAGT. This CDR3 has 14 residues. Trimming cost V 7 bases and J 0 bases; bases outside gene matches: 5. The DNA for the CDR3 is TGTGCCAGCAAGGGGGCTGGCGTGAACACTGAAGCTTTCTTT. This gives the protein CASKGAGVNTEAFF.

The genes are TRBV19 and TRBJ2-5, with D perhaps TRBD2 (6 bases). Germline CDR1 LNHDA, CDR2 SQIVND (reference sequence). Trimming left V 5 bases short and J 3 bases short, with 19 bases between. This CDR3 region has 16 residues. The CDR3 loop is CASSRVDVGGEETQYF. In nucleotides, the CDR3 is TGTGCCAGTAGTCGAGTAGACGTGGGGGGAGAAGAGACCCAGTACTTC.

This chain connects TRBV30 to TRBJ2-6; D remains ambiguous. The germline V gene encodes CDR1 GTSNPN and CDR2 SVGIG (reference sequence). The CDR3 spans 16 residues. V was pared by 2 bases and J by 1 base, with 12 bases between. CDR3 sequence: CAWSPSRRSGANVLTF. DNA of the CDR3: TGTGCCTGGAGTCCCTCGCGAAGGTCTGGGGCCAACGTCCTGACTTTC.

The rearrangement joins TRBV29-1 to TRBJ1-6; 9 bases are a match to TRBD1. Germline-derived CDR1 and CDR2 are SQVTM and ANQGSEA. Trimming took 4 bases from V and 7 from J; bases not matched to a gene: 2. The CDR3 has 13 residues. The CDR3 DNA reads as TGCAGCGTTGCACAGGGGGCGAATTCACCCCTCCACTTT. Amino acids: CSVAQGANSPLHF.

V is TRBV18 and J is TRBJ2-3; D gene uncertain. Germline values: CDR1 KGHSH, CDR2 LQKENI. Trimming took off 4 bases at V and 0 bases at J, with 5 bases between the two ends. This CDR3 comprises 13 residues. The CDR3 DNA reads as TGTGCCAGCTCACTGTCGAGCACAGATACGCAGTATTTT. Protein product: CASSLSSTDTQYF.